The sequence of this TCR beta chain was determined in a study of cytomegalovirus exposure and HLA in healthy donors. Notes on this clone: Its antigen is unknown.

Study-wide points: In an earlier analysis, in roughly 600 donors, most V segments appeared productive either ~87% or ~30% of the time.

The CDR3 sequence is 14 residues long. V shed 3 bases, J shed 5 bases, and the junction held 5 bases outside the gene matches. Germline CDR1 and CDR2: LNHDA and SQIVND (reference sequence). Primers for the PCR totalled 60 Vbeta and 13 Jbeta. Libraries were prepared by immunoSEQ multiplex PCR; TCRdb keeps only in-frame clonotypes and omits some of them. The sample has more than 90,000 clones; 80% to 85% are singletons. Sequenced: PBMCs. The sequence derives from a woman between 65 and 79 years old in good health and CMV-seropositive. J is TRBJ2-7 and V is TRBV19; 9 nucleotides agree with TRBD2. In DNA, the CDR3 is TGTGCCAGTAGTATGGGACTAGCAGGCCACGAGCAGTACTTC. Translation: CASSMGLAGHEQYF.